The text below deals with one T cell receptor (beta chain). The length of the CDR3 is 16 residues. The germline V gene has CDR1 MGHDK and CDR2 SYGVNS. V gave up 3 bases and J gave up 13 bases, with 25 bases separating them. This entry is derived from a study of CD4 and CD8 cells across lung adenocarcinoma regions. The patients had localized lung adenocarcinoma, a non-small cell subtype. One entry per CDR3 protein, called by TCRdb with MiXCR from the PCR reads. The table shows about 12,000 distinct CDR3 sequences, with over 45% occurring only once. Sequenced input: CD8+ T cells from the margin of a lung tumor. The TCR was taken from a male donor with lung adenocarcinoma. The CD4 and CD8 labels of this study may be unreliable. The chain has TRBV25-1 and TRBJ2-1; D gene ambiguous. In nucleotides, the CDR3 is TGTGCCAGCAGTGACGAAACCAAGGGTGGGTATGAGACCCAGTTCTTC. Protein product: CASSDETKGGYETQFF.